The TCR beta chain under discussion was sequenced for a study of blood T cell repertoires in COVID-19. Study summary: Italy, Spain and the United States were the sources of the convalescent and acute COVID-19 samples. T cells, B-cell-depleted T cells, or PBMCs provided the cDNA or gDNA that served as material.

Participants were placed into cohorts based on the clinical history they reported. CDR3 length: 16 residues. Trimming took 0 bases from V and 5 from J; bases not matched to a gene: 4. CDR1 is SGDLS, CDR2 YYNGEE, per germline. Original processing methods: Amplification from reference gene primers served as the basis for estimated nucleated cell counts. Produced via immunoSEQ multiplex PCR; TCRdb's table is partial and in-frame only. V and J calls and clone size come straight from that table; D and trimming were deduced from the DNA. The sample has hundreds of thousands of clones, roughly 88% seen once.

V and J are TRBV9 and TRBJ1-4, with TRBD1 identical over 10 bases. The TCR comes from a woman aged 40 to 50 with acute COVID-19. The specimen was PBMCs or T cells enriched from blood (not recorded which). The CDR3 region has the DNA TGTGCCAGCAGCGTAGGAAGGACAGGGGGGAATGAAAAACTGTTTTTT. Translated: CASSVGRTGGNEKLFF.